The T cell receptor (beta chain) under discussion was sequenced for a study of blood T cell repertoires in COVID-19 (dated by TCRdb to the early 2020s). A note on the overall study: Collaborator samples came from the United States, Italy and Spain and covered acute and convalescent phases of COVID-19. The prospective study material was composed of cDNA or gDNA derived from T cells, B-cell-depleted T cells, or PBMCs. Subjects who had been exposed to COVID-19, were actively infected with it, or had recovered from it provided the deeply sampled blood TCRbeta repertoires that made up the dataset. The repertoires were released in a freely available public database meant as a resource for research on the immune response to SARS-CoV-2. Samples came from the ongoing ImmuneRACE study (first 160 participants) plus 1,254 subjects from 6 global collaborators. A de-identified subject ID, COVID-19 status, age in years and sex were almost always included in the sample metadata. HLA class I and class II types, where available, came from metadata supplied by the sample provider rather than from assay-based typing.

Another Seattle source contributed samples from volunteer blood donors who had recovered from COVID-19. Each collaborating institution followed its own protocols to collect whole blood in K2EDTA tubes. For TCRbeta analysis, collaborator samples were shipped as frozen whole blood, as isolated PBMCs, or as DNA extracted from either sample type. Taken from the germline V gene (reference sequence), the CDR1 and CDR2 loops are GTSNPN and SVGIG. The CDR3 starts with the cysteine, ends with the phenylalanine, and has 12 residues. The retained sequence is limited to the CDR3, 36 bases, with the frame set at the first base. V was cut back by 2 bases and J by 3 bases, leaving a gap of 8 bases between them. TCRbeta CDR3 regions were amplified from genomic DNA by means of the immunoSEQ Assay, a bias-controlled multiplex PCR. On the study's bioinformatics: Within the assay, amplification of reference gene primers was used to estimate how many nucleated cells each sample contained. To quantify the absolute abundance of each unique TCRbeta CDR3 rearrangement, sequence reads were collapsed and filtered. For each sample, productive Simpson clonality was calculated by taking the square root of Simpson's diversity index across productive rearrangements. TCRdb holds this immuneACCESS table with in-frame rearrangements only. Some clones are missing; in checked studies, unresolved V genes explain under half, and the rest has no known cause. V, J and clone size reflect that table, while D and trimming were determined from the DNA. The sample yields roughly 200,000 clones; just under 90% were counted once. The top ten constitute about 6% of the sample.

A word on this clone: The target of this receptor is not known. Qualities for individual bases were not recorded, and no much larger clone is one base off.

What the study reported, not specific to this receptor: Clinical and demographic metadata were provided uncurated, with the amount varying by source and participant.

The rearrangement joined TRBV30 to TRBJ2-7, with the identity of the D gene unclear. Source material: peripheral blood. The source of this sequence is a man in his 60s who had recovered from COVID-19. The sequenced DNA: TGTGCCTGGAGTAAAAGCTTCTACGAGCAGTACTTC. Its protein reads: CAWSKSFYEQYF.